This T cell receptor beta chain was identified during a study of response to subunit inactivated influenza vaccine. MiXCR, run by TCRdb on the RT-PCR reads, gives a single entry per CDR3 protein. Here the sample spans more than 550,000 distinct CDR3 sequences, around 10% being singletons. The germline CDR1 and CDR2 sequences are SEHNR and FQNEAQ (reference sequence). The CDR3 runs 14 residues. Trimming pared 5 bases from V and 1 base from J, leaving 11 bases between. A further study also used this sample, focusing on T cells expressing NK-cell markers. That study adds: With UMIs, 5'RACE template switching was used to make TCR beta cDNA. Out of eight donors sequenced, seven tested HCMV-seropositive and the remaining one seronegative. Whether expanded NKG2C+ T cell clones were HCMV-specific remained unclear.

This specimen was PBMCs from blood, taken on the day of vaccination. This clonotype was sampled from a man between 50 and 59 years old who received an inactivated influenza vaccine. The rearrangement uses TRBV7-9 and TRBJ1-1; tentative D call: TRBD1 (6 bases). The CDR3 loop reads CASSTYRENTEAFF. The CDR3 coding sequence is TGTGCCAGCAGCACGTACAGGGAGAACACTGAAGCTTTCTTT.